This TCR beta chain originates from a study of a mutant IDH1 vaccine in newly diagnosed glioma. Study background: Patients got their first vaccination 4-6 weeks after radiotherapy alone, or with temozolomide cycles. Patients under treatment included 62.5% males and 37.5% females and had a mean age of approximately 40 years. Patients had received radiotherapy, temozolomide, or both previously, most receiving both. Study outcomes and limitations: Altogether, 93.3% of patients exhibited vaccine-induced immune responses.

Only in-frame clones appear in the TCRdb table, and some are missing; sequencing was by immunoSEQ multiplex PCR. The repertoire holds 30,000 to 35,000 clones, with roughly 80% as singletons. A word on this clone: Its antigen is as yet unknown.

The CDR3 contains 13 residues. With 0 bases removed from V and 4 bases from J, the gap between germline ends came to 8 bases. CDR1 is SGHNT, CDR2 YYREEE, per germline (reference sequence). Noted time point: week 5, during vaccination. The investigators gave 300 ug of mutant IDH1 20-mer peptide in each vaccine dose, together with topical imiquimod. Specimen: PBMCs, collected from a glioma patient whose treatment included an IDH1 peptide vaccine. The chain recombines TRBV5-4 with TRBJ2-7, with D hard to call. This receptor was obtained from a man aged 25 to 40 with glioma. Written as DNA, the CDR3 is TGTGCCAGCAGCTTGGGTGCGAGGTACGAGCAGTACTTC. Its protein is CASSLGARYEQYF.